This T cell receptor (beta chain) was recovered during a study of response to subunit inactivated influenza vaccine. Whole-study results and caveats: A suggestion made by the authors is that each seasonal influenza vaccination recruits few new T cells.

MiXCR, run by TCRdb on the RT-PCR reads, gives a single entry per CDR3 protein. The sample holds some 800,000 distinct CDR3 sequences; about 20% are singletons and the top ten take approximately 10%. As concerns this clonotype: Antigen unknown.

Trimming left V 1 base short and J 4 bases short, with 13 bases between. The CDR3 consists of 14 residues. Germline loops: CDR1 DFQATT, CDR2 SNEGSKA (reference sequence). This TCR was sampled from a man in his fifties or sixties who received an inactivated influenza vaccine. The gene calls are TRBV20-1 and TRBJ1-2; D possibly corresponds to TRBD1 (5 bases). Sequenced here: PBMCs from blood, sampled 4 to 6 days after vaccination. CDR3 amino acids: CSARARDGTYGYTF. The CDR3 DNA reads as TGCAGTGCTAGAGCCCGGGACGGAACCTATGGCTACACCTTC.